This TCR beta chain was sequenced in a study of T cell repertoires in cytomegalovirus infection (dated by TCRdb to 2018 to 2020). Turning to the overall study: The peptide stimulations were aimed at well-studied HLA-B-restricted epitopes as well as recently identified HLA-C-restricted CMV epitopes, whose presentation resists viral immunomodulation. Donor HLA type was relevant to the analysis, as public TCR beta signatures indicated carriage of CMV infection together with the matching HLA type.

The listed sequencing device is Illumina HiSeq 1500. TCRdb reworked the public reads: Q25 trimming with fastp, MiXCR clone assembly, productive beta chains retained. Identical CDR3 protein sequences are pooled into one entry, listed with their most common genes and DNA. Across this sample there are fewer than 150,000 distinct CDR3 sequences, with about 30% seen only once. The ten most abundant clones make up 41% of the sample. This clonotype has a count of ten or more. This receptor's antigen is unknown. No clone much larger than this one lies a single base away; base qualities are absent. Read against the paper, the sample's treatment or condition label means: in vitro stimulation with specific CMV peptide epitopes to enrich CMV-specific T cells. Broad study findings and their caveats: In the ex vivo response, HLA-C-restricted CMV-specific TCR beta clonotypes were dominant, and in two of eight donors the single most frequent clonotype came from this HLA-C-restricted group. Carriers of CMV infection plus the relevant HLA type were discriminated by the cumulative frequency of public TCR beta family members in the study cohort and in an independent roughly 340-donor cohort.

Germline trimming amounts to 1 base on V and 5 bases on J, with 4 as the count of junction bases outside the gene matches. CDR1 and CDR2 are read off the germline V gene as SGHVS and FNYEAQ. The CDR3 runs 14 amino acids, cysteine and phenylalanine included. Kept here is only the CDR3 DNA, which spans 42 bases and is read in frame from base 1. The TCR originated in a human donor in good health (CMV status not recorded). Some clones in this sample may be carry-over from other donors' samples. The chain joins TRBV7-6 to TRBJ2-7, with 8 bases in between that match TRBD2. The sequencing used CD8+ T cells from cultured PBMCs, collected from culture after CMV antigen stimulation. This receptor carries the CDR3 CASSLVAGTHEQYF. The base sequence is TGTGCCAGCAGCTTAGTAGCGGGGACCCACGAGCAGTACTTC.